Presented here are 31 T cell receptor beta chains from one specimen sequenced in a study of T cell repertoires and leukemia-associated antigens. TCRdb used MiXCR to reprocess the 5' RACE reads, holding one entry per CDR3 protein. The sample lists 11,000 to 15,000 distinct CDR3 sequences; less than 40% were seen once. Which antigens these TCRs recognize remains unknown. The sample was CD3+ T cells sorted from blood and cultured. Every receptor here comes from a female donor in good health.

Regarding this clonotype: This is likely a read error, given that the CDR3 carries no conserved phenylalanine or tryptophan at its end. The rearrangement joins TRBV12-3 or TRBV12-4 to TRBJ2-5; D might be TRBD1 (6 bases). The CDR3 length is 15 residues. V lost 1 base, J lost 5 bases, and 14 bases lay in between. CDR3 protein: CASSLGGQLRETQYL. DNA for the CDR3: TGTGCCAGCAGTTTAGGAGGACAGTTGCGGGAGACCCAGTACCTC.

This clonotype is medium-sized (0.01 to 0.1%) within its sample. The V call is TRBV27, the J call TRBJ2-7; TRBD2 matches 9 bases. This CDR3 has 16 amino acids. Germline values: CDR1 MNHEY, CDR2 SMNVEV (reference sequence). J lost 6 bases, V lost 2 bases, and 11 bases had no gene match. DNA for the CDR3: TGTGCCAGCAGTTTACGAGAAATAGCGGGAGAGGGCGAGCAGTACTTC. As protein: CASSLREIAGEGEQYF.

By frequency in the sample, this clonotype is medium-sized. This chain joins TRBV10-3 and TRBJ2-3; TRBD2 matches 7 bases. After removal of 4 bases from V and 4 bases from J, the junction contained 5 bases not matched to a gene. The CDR3 is 14 amino acids. Germline lookup yields CDR1 ENHRY and CDR2 SYGVKD. The CDR3 reads CAISGGSGADTQYF. The DNA for the CDR3 is TGTGCCATCAGTGGCGGGAGCGGGGCAGATACGCAGTATTTT.

This clonotype qualifies as medium-sized. J is TRBJ2-3 and V is TRBV7-2; 10 bases line up with TRBD1. The CDR3 consists of 17 residues. After removal of 6 bases from V and 4 bases from J, the junction contained 13 bases not matched to a gene. CDR1 SGHTA and CDR2 FQGNSA come from the germline V gene. The CDR3: CASSPRGGTGVADTQYF. CDR3 nucleotides: TGTGCCAGCAGTCCGAGAGGGGGGACAGGGGTTGCAGATACGCAGTATTTT.

V usage is TRBV7-8 and J usage is TRBJ2-5; D gene uncertain. The germline CDR1 and CDR2 sequences are SGHVS and FQNEAQ. Trimming left V 1 base short and J 5 bases short, with 14 bases between. The CDR3 totals 15 residues. CDR3 coding DNA: TGTGCCAGCAGCTTAGTGGAAAGCTATATTGAGACCCAGTACTTC. This encodes CASSLVESYIETQYF. Looking up the rest from reference TRBV7-8 and TRBJ2-5 gives the full variable domain: GAGVSQSPRYKVAKRGQDVALRCDPISGHVSLFWYQQALGQGPEFLTYFQNEAQLDKSGLPSDRFFAERPEGSVSTLKIQRTQQEDSAVYLCASSLVESYIETQYFGPGTRLLVL.

This clonotype was counted many times. The chain employs TRBV6-5 and TRBJ1-2; TRBD1 agrees at 9 bases. Looked up from germline, CDR1 is MNHEY and CDR2 is SVGAGI. V was pared by 4 bases and J by 7 bases, with 10 bases of the junction left unmatched. The CDR3 runs to 15 residues. The CDR3 nucleotides are TGTGCCAGCAGTTCAACAGGGACAGGGATTAGTGGCTACACCTTC. Its translation is CASSSTGTGISGYTF.

By sample fraction, this clonotype is medium-sized. The rearrangement links TRBV20-1 to TRBJ2-5; 10 bases are a match to TRBD2. This CDR3 is 16 amino acids long. The V gene end was trimmed by 2 bases and the J gene end by 0 bases; junction bases not matched to a gene: 6. Looked up from germline, CDR1 is DFQATT and CDR2 is SNEGSKA (reference sequence). CDR3: CSARPGLAVYQETQYF. The CDR3 nucleotides are TGCAGTGCTAGACCCGGACTAGCGGTGTACCAAGAGACCCAGTACTTC.

This clonotype was recorded at least ten times. V is TRBV5-6 and J is TRBJ2-2; 8 positions match TRBD2. V lost 3 bases to trimming and J lost 1 base; unmatched junction nucleotides: 8. Germline V gene lookup returns CDR1 SGHDT and CDR2 YYEEEE. The CDR3 runs 17 residues. This CDR3 reads CASSSLLLAENTGELFF. The CDR3 DNA is TGTGCCAGCAGCTCGCTCCTACTAGCGGAGAACACCGGGGAGCTGTTTTTT.

Comments on this clonotype: The final CDR3 position lacks the conserved phenylalanine or tryptophan, pointing to a likely read error. This chain links TRBV28 with TRBJ1-1, with D possibly TRBD1 on 5 matching bases. This CDR3 has 14 residues. Germline V lookup: CDR1 MDHEN, CDR2 SYDVKM. V lost 4 bases to trimming and J lost 4 bases, with 13 bases between them. This CDR3 reads CASSWGPDRTEAFY. In nucleotides, the CDR3 is TGTGCCAGCAGTTGGGGCCCGGACCGCACTGAAGCTTTCTAT.

The chain employs TRBV28 and TRBJ2-7; perhaps TRBD2 as D (6 bases). Germline lookup yields CDR1 MDHEN and CDR2 SYDVKM. The V gene lost 4 bases and the J gene lost 2 bases, with 15 bases spanning the gap. There are 15 residues in the CDR3. CDR3 coding DNA: TGTGCCAGCAGTTCCCCCTCCGGCGGGGCCTACGAGCAGTACTTC. Its protein is CASSSPSGGAYEQYF.

This clonotype has just a few counts. The chain links TRBV6-5 to TRBJ2-7; tentative D call: TRBD2 (6 bases). V was pared by 10 bases and J by 0 bases, with 13 bases between. Germline lookup yields CDR1 MNHEY and CDR2 SVGAGI. There are 13 residues in the CDR3. The CDR3 nucleotides are TGTGCCACCGCGGGACTGAGCTCCTACGAGCAGTACTTC. Its translation: CATAGLSSYEQYF.

This clonotype was seen a few times. The V and J genes are TRBV12-3 or TRBV12-4 and TRBJ2-2; D is tentatively TRBD1 or TRBD2 (5 bases each). Trimming removed 1 base at V and 3 bases at J, with 12 bases between. This CDR3 contains 16 residues. CDR3 in DNA: TGTGCCAGCAGTTTAGAATCAGGGAGCCACACCGGGGAGCTGTTTTTT. Translated, it gives CASSLESGSHTGELFF.

This clonotype was seen ten or more times. The chain is built from TRBV28 and TRBJ1-2; D may be TRBD1 (5 bases). Trimming removed 8 bases from V and 7 bases from J, with 11 bases in between. This CDR3 has 11 residues. CDR1 MDHEN and CDR2 SYDVKM come from the germline V gene. DNA for the CDR3: TGTGCCAGCGGCTGGGGCTCTGGCTACACCTTC. Protein product: CASGWGSGYTF.

The rearrangement joins TRBV12-3 or TRBV12-4 to TRBJ2-2; TRBD1 might be the D (6 bases). The CDR3 is 15 amino acids. V gave up 4 bases and J gave up 0 bases, with 9 bases separating them. Here the CDR3 DNA reads TGTGCCAGCAGTTCACAGGGCCCGAACACCGGGGAGCTGTTTTTT. Translated, it gives CASSSQGPNTGELFF.

Of note for this clonotype: The junction does not match germline at one end; this may be a read error. V and J are TRBV3-1 and TRBJ2-3, with TRBD1 identical over 9 bases. CDR1 is LGHDT and CDR2 is YNNKEL in the germline V gene (reference sequence). The CDR3 is made up of 14 amino acids. CDR3 DNA: TGCGCCAGCAGCCCACAGGGGGCTACAGATACGCAGTATTTT. Amino acids: CASSPQGATDTQYF.

The gene calls are TRBV11-3 and TRBJ2-3; the D gene is possibly TRBD2 (6 bases). Germline V gives CDR1 SGHNT, CDR2 YENEEA. CDR3 length equals 15 residues. V dropped 0 bases and J dropped 1 base, with 8 bases sitting between them. In DNA, the CDR3 is TGTGCCAGCAGCTTAGAGCGGGGAGGCACAGATACGCAGTATTTT. This codes for CASSLERGGTDTQYF. The whole variable domain, filled in from reference TRBV11-3 and TRBJ2-3, reads EAGVVQSPRYKIIEKKQPVAFWCNPISGHNTLYWYLQNLGQGPELLIRYENEEAVDDSQLPKDRFSAERLKGVDSTLKIQPAELGDSAVYLCASSLERGGTDTQYFGPGTRLTVL.

By share of the sample, this clonotype is medium-sized (0.01 to 0.1%). The gene calls are TRBV27 and TRBJ2-7; D gene unclear. The V and J ends lost 4 bases and 3 bases respectively, with 4 bases between them. This CDR3 has 11 amino acids. CDR1 and CDR2 from the germline V gene are MNHEY and SMNVEV (reference sequence). Here the CDR3 DNA reads TGTGCCAGCAGTTCCAACTACGAGCAGTACTTC. Its protein product is CASSSNYEQYF.

This clonotype was observed many times. The chain joins TRBV12-3 or TRBV12-4 to TRBJ2-1; D assignment may be TRBD1 or TRBD2 (5 bases each). The CDR3 covers 16 residues. Trimming cost V 0 bases and J 0 bases, with 9 bases left between them. The CDR3 bases are TGTGCCAGCAGTTTAGCCGCAGGGAGCTCCTACAATGAGCAGTTCTTC. This encodes CASSLAAGSSYNEQFF.

CDR3 nucleotides: TGTGCCAGCACTGAACGTGACAGGTACGAGCAGTACTTC. This codes for CASTERDRYEQYF. This chain joins TRBV7-9 and TRBJ2-7, with D possibly being TRBD1 (6 bases). V was clipped by 7 bases and J by 4 bases, with 14 bases between them. The germline V gene has CDR1 SEHNR and CDR2 FQNEAQ (reference sequence). This CDR3 region has 13 residues.

Sample share makes this clonotype medium-sized. The V call is TRBV20-1, the J call TRBJ2-1; D may correspond to TRBD1 or TRBD2 (6 bases each). CDR3 size: 16 residues. Germline V gives CDR1 DFQATT, CDR2 SNEGSKA (reference sequence). The ends were cut back, 1 base at V and 0 bases at J, with 13 bases in the middle. For the CDR3, the DNA is TGCAGTGCTAGAGTAATACAGGGACTCTCCTACAATGAGCAGTTCTTC. This codes for CSARVIQGLSYNEQFF.

The chain couples TRBV9 to TRBJ2-7; TRBD2 matches 8 bases. This CDR3 has 15 amino acids. From germline, CDR1 is SGDLS and CDR2 YYNGEE. J lost 2 bases, V lost 3 bases, and 7 bases had no gene match. CDR3: CASSGPFSGAYEQYF. CDR3 coding DNA: TGTGCCAGCAGCGGCCCTTTTAGCGGGGCCTACGAGCAGTACTTC.

With respect to this clonotype: Relative to the germline gene, one junction end is altered; a read error may explain this. The V gene is TRBV6-2 or TRBV6-3, the J gene TRBJ2-1; D unclear. Germline values: CDR1 MNHEY, CDR2 SVGEGT. The CDR3 is 13 amino acids. Here the CDR3 reads CASRNGQYNEQLF. Here the CDR3 DNA reads TGTGCCAGCAGAAACGGGCAGTACAATGAGCAGTTATTC.

This clonotype was recorded once. At one boundary the junction diverges from the germline segment, which might be a read error. The genes are TRBV7-9 and TRBJ2-5; the match to TRBD2 covers 9 bases. CDR3 length: 13 residues. Germline loops: CDR1 SEHNR, CDR2 FQNEAQ (reference sequence). The CDR3 region is CASSIAGEEAQYF. The CDR3 nucleotides are TGTGCCAGCAGCATAGCGGGAGAAGAGGCCCAGTACTTC.

This clonotype was detected many times. The chain has TRBV6-2 or TRBV6-3 and TRBJ2-3; 7 bases align to TRBD2. Germline V gene sequence: CDR1 MNHEY, CDR2 SVGEGT. The CDR3 loop spans 14 amino acids. J lost 4 bases, V lost 2 bases, and 3 bases had no gene match. CDR3 protein: CASSYGGSADTQYF. As DNA, the CDR3 is TGTGCCAGCAGTTACGGCGGGAGCGCAGATACGCAGTATTTT.

A remark on this clonotype: This may come from a read error, since a much larger clone is one base off. The chain recombines TRBV7-9 with TRBJ1-1; tentatively, D is TRBD1 (5 bases). Germline V gene sequence: CDR1 SEHNR, CDR2 FQNEAQ (reference sequence). This CDR3 is 14 amino acids long. With 2 bases removed from V and 4 bases from J, the gap between germline ends came to 11 bases. In DNA form, the CDR3 reads TGTGCCAGCAGCTTACGAGACGGGGCCACTGAAGCTTTCTTT. It encodes CASSLRDGATEAFF.

Comment on this clonotype: The CDR3 ends on some other residue instead of the conserved phenylalanine or tryptophan, so this is likely a read error. The chain links TRBV12-3 or TRBV12-4 to TRBJ2-1, with 8 bases identical to TRBD2. This CDR3 region has 13 residues. The CDR3: CAGSPGLVHEQFL. CDR3 DNA: TGTGCCGGCAGCCCGGGACTAGTCCATGAGCAGTTCCTC.

This clonotype is deemed medium-sized. The chain has TRBV20-1 and TRBJ1-1; unclear D gene. The V end was cut by 0 bases, the J end by 3 bases, with 8 bases between. From germline, CDR1 is DFQATT and CDR2 SNEGSKA (reference sequence). The CDR3 sequence is 13 residues long. This CDR3 is CSARDDTYTEAFF. For the CDR3, the DNA is TGCAGTGCTAGAGACGACACCTACACTGAAGCTTTCTTT.

This clonotype has a count of ten or more. The chain combines TRBV28 with TRBJ2-7, with 12 bases lining up with TRBD2. Germline lookup yields CDR1 MDHEN and CDR2 SYDVKM. This CDR3 is 16 amino acids long. J gave up 5 bases and V 5 bases, and 10 bases lay outside the gene matches. This CDR3 is CASSITSGRSRDEQYF. In DNA, the CDR3 is TGTGCCAGCAGTATTACTAGCGGGAGGTCTCGTGACGAGCAGTACTTC.

This clonotype was counted at least ten times. The genes are TRBV18 and TRBJ2-7; D is uncertain. V lost 5 bases, J lost 3 bases, and 8 bases lay in between. Germline V gene lookup returns CDR1 KGHSH and CDR2 LQKENI. The CDR3 covers 12 residues. CDR3 DNA: TGTGCCAGCTCATTGGACGGCTACGAGCAGTACTTC. Residues: CASSLDGYEQYF.

With regard to this clonotype: At one end the junction does not follow the germline gene, possibly because of a read error. DNA for the CDR3: TGTGCTAGCAGCAGGACTGCTTCCTGCGAGCAGTGCTTC. This gives the protein CASSRTASCEQCF. J is TRBJ2-7 and V is TRBV7-7; D is perhaps TRBD2 (5 bases). The CDR3 is 13 amino acids. From germline, CDR1 is SSHAT and CDR2 FNYEAQ (reference sequence).

Details on this clonotype: Compared with germline, one end of the junction differs, possibly owing to a read error. The rearrangement uses TRBV5-1 and TRBJ1-2; TRBD1 agrees at 8 bases. Looked up from germline, CDR1 is SGHRS and CDR2 is YFSETQ. This CDR3 contains 13 residues. The CDR3 is CASGQGESYGCTF. CDR3 nucleotide sequence: TGCGCCAGCGGACAGGGTGAAAGTTATGGCTGCACCTTC.